The 2 T cell receptor beta chains below were found in one sample sequenced in a study of T cells in localized non-small cell lung cancer. Here immunoSEQ multiplex PCR was the method, and the copy in TCRdb shows in-frame clones only, minus some. There are around 900 clones in the sample; approximately 23% occur only once, and less than 20% lies in the top ten. This specimen consisted of lung tumor tissue, obtained before any cancer treatment. The receptors were gathered from a female donor of 60 years or more with stage II squamous cell lung carcinoma.

This clone turned up a few times. The J gene is TRBJ2-6, the V gene TRBV9, with a tentative D call TRBD2 (6 bases). The length of the CDR3 is 14 residues. The germline V gene encodes CDR1 SGDLS and CDR2 YYNGEE. V lost 4 bases and J lost 8, with 13 bases in between. CDR3 nucleotide sequence: TGTGCCAGCAGCCGCGGGACGGCCCCCAACGTCCTGACTTTC. Its protein product is CASSRGTAPNVLTF. The whole variable domain, filled in from reference TRBV9 and TRBJ2-6, reads DSGVTQTPKHLITATGQRVTLRCSPRSGDLSVYWYQQSLDQGLQFLIQYYNGEERAKGNILERFSAQQFPDLHSELNLSSLELGDSALYFCASSRGTAPNVLTFGAGSRLTVL.

CDR3 in amino acids: CASSRQINTEAFF. In DNA, the CDR3 is TGTGCCAGCTCACGACAGATTAACACTGAAGCTTTCTTT. The gene calls are TRBV18 and TRBJ1-1; possible D gene TRBD1, 5 bases. CDR1 is KGHSH, CDR2 LQKENI, per germline. Trimming took off 4 bases at V and 2 bases at J, with 8 bases between the two ends. The CDR3 extends over 13 amino acids.